The rows below give T cell receptor beta chains drawn from one sample of a study of shared clonotypes between healthy human individuals. Assay used: immunoSEQ multiplex PCR; TCRdb lists only in-frame clones, some missing. The data contain more than 2,000,000 clones, more than 80% of them singletons. The sample consisted of naive CD4+ T cells from PBMCs. The source of these receptors is a young man in good health. Some clones in this sample may be carry-over from other donors' samples. Both conserved end residues are part of each CDR3. Each record gives: clone size, D gene, J gene, V gene, CDR3 DNA, CDR3 protein. D genes are given only for firm matches. Size values are once, few and many counts, or a class for expanded clones, and some rows have none.

.,.,TRBJ2-3,TRBV7-2,TGTGCCAGCGCCTCTGGGGATACGCAGTATTTT,CASASGDTQYF
.,.,TRBJ2-7,TRBV21-1,TGTGCCAGCAGCAAACCTCCCCCTAGGACAGGGAATCTCCCCTACGAGCAGTACTTC,CASSKPPPRTGNLPYEQYF
.,.,TRBJ1-1,TRBV7-2,TGTGCCAGCAGCCCACCCTGGGGGCGCGCTGAAGCTTTCTTT,CASSPPWGRAEAFF
.,TRBD2,TRBJ2-7,TRBV5-1,TGCGCCAGCAGCATCCAACTAGCGGGAGCTGGGGAGCAGTACTTC,CASSIQLAGAGEQYF
.,TRBD1,TRBJ2-3,TRBV7-9,TGTGCCAGCAGCTTAGCGCAGGGGGAAGGCACAGATACGCAGTATTTT,CASSLAQGEGTDTQYF
.,.,TRBJ1-2,TRBV4-3,TGCGCCAGCAGCCAAGAAAGCAGGGTCTTGGGTGGCTACACCTTC,CASSQESRVLGGYTF
.,.,TRBJ2-5,TRBV7-3,TGTGCCAGCAGCTTAGCTAGGCCTGAGACCCAGTACTTC,CASSLARPETQYF
.,TRBD1,TRBJ2-7,TRBV28,TGTGCCAGCAGTCGCCCCGGGACAGGGGGCGCCGAGCAGTACTTC,CASSRPGTGGAEQYF
.,TRBD2,TRBJ2-3,TRBV19,TGTGCCAGAGAGGGACGGCTAGCGGGTGTATTAGATACGCAGTATTTT,CAREGRLAGVLDTQYF
.,.,TRBJ1-1,TRBV6-1,TGTGCCACCCTCCTGAGAAGACAGTACACTGAAGCTTTCTTT,CATLLRRQYTEAFF
.,TRBD1,TRBJ2-7,TRBV11-2,TGTGCCAGCAGCTCTAAACAGGGGGCGGGGTCCTACGAGCAGTACTTC,CASSSKQGAGSYEQYF
.,TRBD2,TRBJ2-1,TRBV18,TGTGCCAGCTCAACCCTAGCGGGAGGCTCCTACAATGAGCAGTTCTTC,CASSTLAGGSYNEQFF
.,.,TRBJ2-3,TRBV11-2,TGTGCCAGCTCCTGGGACGGGCCAGATACGCAGTATTTT,CASSWDGPDTQYF
few,.,TRBJ1-1,TRBV29-1,TGCAGCGCCCTGGGCGTCGGCACTGAAGCTTTCTTT,CSALGVGTEAFF
.,TRBD1,TRBJ1-4,TRBV30,TGTGCCTGGAGTGTCTGGGGACAGGAGCAATGGGAACTGTTTTTT,CAWSVWGQEQWELFF
.,.,TRBJ2-7,TRBV4-1,TGCGCCAGCAGCCAACCCAGGGAGTCCTACGAGCAGTACTTC,CASSQPRESYEQYF
once,TRBD2,TRBJ2-1,TRBV4-1,TGCGCCAGCAGCCAGGGCCCCGGACTAGCGGGAGATGAGCAGTTCTTC,CASSQGPGLAGDEQFF
.,TRBD1,TRBJ2-5,TRBV5-1,TGCGCCAGCAGCCTCGGGACAGCTCAAGAGACCCAGTACTTC,CASSLGTAQETQYF
.,TRBD2,TRBJ2-1,TRBV30,TGTGCCTGGAGTAAAAAAAGTTCCAGCGGGAGCCCCTACAATGAGCAGTTCTTC,CAWSKKSSSGSPYNEQFF
.,.,TRBJ2-1,TRBV20-1,TGCAGTGCCCTTGCGGGGAATGAGCAGTTCTTC,CSALAGNEQFF
.,.,TRBJ2-7,TRBV4-1,TGCGCCAGCAGCCAAGGGGAGCTATCCTACGAGCAGTACTTC,CASSQGELSYEQYF
.,.,TRBJ2-3,TRBV5-1,TGCGCCAGCAGCTTAAGGCAGGGGCGCACAGATACGCAGTATTTT,CASSLRQGRTDTQYF
.,.,TRBJ1-3,TRBV7-3,TGTGCCAGCAGCTTGATCGCGGGGACTGGAAACACCATATATTTT,CASSLIAGTGNTIYF
once,TRBD1,TRBJ1-5,TRBV6-1,TGTGCCAGCAGTGAAGAGTTGACAGGGGAGGAGCCCCAGCATTTT,CASSEELTGEEPQHF
.,.,TRBJ2-1,TRBV2,TGTGCCACAAGGGGCGGAGGGGCAAGGGATGAGCAGTTCTTC,CATRGGGARDEQFF
.,.,TRBJ1-3,TRBV5-4,TGTGCCAGCAGTCACACAGGTGAAGGAAACACCATATATTTT,CASSHTGEGNTIYF
.,TRBD2,TRBJ2-3,TRBV2,TGTGCCAGCAGTGGCCTAGCGGGAGGGCCCAGCACAGATACGCAGTATTTT,CASSGLAGGPSTDTQYF
once,.,TRBJ1-2,TRBV9,TGTGCCAGCAGCGTAGACCCCCTGGGCGACTCAAGCTACACCTTC,CASSVDPLGDSSYTF
.,.,TRBJ1-2,TRBV29-1,TGCAGCGTTGTTTCAGGGACCGGTGGAAATGGCTACACCTTC,CSVVSGTGGNGYTF
.,.,TRBJ1-1,TRBV10-3,TGTGCCATCAGTGAGTCGTGGGGGGGAAACACTGAAGCTTTCTTT,CAISESWGGNTEAFF
.,TRBD1,TRBJ1-1,TRBV5-1,TGCGCCAGCAGCTTGGTTGGGACAGGGGGCCATTTTGCATATATGAACACTGAAGCTTTCTTT,CASSLVGTGGHFAYMNTEAFF
once,.,TRBJ1-1,TRBV18,TGTGCCAGCTCACCCCTCGGAAACATGAACACTGAAGCTTTCTTT,CASSPLGNMNTEAFF
.,.,TRBJ1-5,TRBV11-3,TGTGCCAGCAGCCCTCCCGGACTGTGGCCCCAGCATTTT,CASSPPGLWPQHF
once,TRBD2,TRBJ2-4,TRBV27,TGTGCCAGCACGGGGGGAACAGCCAAAAACATTCAGTACTTC,CASTGGTAKNIQYF
.,.,TRBJ2-3,TRBV7-9,TGTGCCAGCAGCTCCTCATCAGGGCAGGGGAGCACAGATACGCAGTATTTT,CASSSSSGQGSTDTQYF
few,.,TRBJ2-7,TRBV10-1,TGCGCCAGCAGTGAGACATCTAGTAGCTCCTACGAGCAGTACTTC,CASSETSSSSYEQYF
.,TRBD1,TRBJ2-5,TRBV19,TGTGCCAGTAGTATCCTGGGACAGGGTCGTAGGGAGACCCAGTACTTC,CASSILGQGRRETQYF
.,.,TRBJ2-2,TRBV28,TGTGCCAGCAGATTAGGCGCGGCTGCGAACACCGGGGAGCTGTTTTTT,CASRLGAAANTGELFF
few,.,TRBJ2-4,TRBV21-1,TGTGCCACCTTGGAGGGCAGCAAAAACATTCAGTACTTC,CATLEGSKNIQYF
.,.,TRBJ1-5,TRBV6-1,TGTGCCAGCAGAAATACTAATCAGCCCCAGCATTTT,CASRNTNQPQHF
once,TRBD1,TRBJ1-1,TRBV5-1,TGCGCCAGCAGTAACGGACAGGGCAACAAAGCTTTCTTT,CASSNGQGNKAFF
.,.,TRBJ1-4,TRBV19,TGTGCCAGTAGTATACTCCCCGCTAAAGTCTCGGGTGAAAAACTGTTTTTT,CASSILPAKVSGEKLFF
.,.,TRBJ2-7,TRBV6-5,TGTGCCAGCAGTTACGGAGCGGGCGCGGCTAGGGAGCAGTACTTC,CASSYGAGAAREQYF
.,.,TRBJ1-1,TRBV6-5,TGTGCCAGCAGTTACCCCCAAGGGGGAACTGAAGCTTTCTTT,CASSYPQGGTEAFF
.,.,TRBJ2-2,TRBV11-2,TGTGCCAGCAGCTTAGCACAGTTCACCGGGGAGCTGTTTTTT,CASSLAQFTGELFF